The TCR beta chain described here comes from a study of T-cell memory formation after mild COVID-19. Study-level findings and limits: Specificity for SARS-CoV-2 was not confirmed among the second-wave clones peaking on day 37. Within pre-infection memory, some responding clones were found, suggesting cross-reactive memory joined. Contracting CD4+ clones sat mainly in CM and EM; CD8+ in EMRA.

The germline CDR1 and CDR2 sequences are SQVTM and ANQGSEA. CDR3 size: 14 residues. V trimming: 7 bases; J trimming: 4 bases; junction bases outside the gene matches: 9. 5'RACE, which relied on constant-segment primers, yielded TCR alpha and TCR beta cDNA libraries carrying sample barcodes and UMIs. MiXCR was run by TCRdb on the 5' RACE reads, yielding one entry per CDR3 protein. The sample comprises 400,000 to 450,000 distinct CDR3 sequences, around 17% of which are singletons, and 20% to 25% rests with the top ten. A word on this clonotype: The antigen is not known.

Source material: PBMCs or a T cell subset sorted from them (not recorded which). The V call is TRBV29-1, the J call TRBJ2-1; 8 nucleotides agree with TRBD1. This clonotype was sampled from a man aged 18 to 35 who had mild COVID-19 (a few samples of this study predate the infection). Cell type and time point are not known. For the CDR3, the DNA is TGCAGCGGGAGGGCAGGGGGCTTATACAATGAGCAGTTCTTC. This encodes CSGRAGGLYNEQFF.